Here is one TCR beta chain with its context. The entry originates in a study of OX40 agonist ivuxolimab in advanced cancers. Study-level information: Cohort: 82.7% men, mean age roughly 60, aged about 23 to 80.

This CDR3 has 12 amino acids. V gave up 4 bases and J gave up 1 base, with 5 bases separating them. Germline V lookup: CDR1 SGHDT, CDR2 YYEEEE. Clones were sequenced by immunoSEQ multiplex PCR, and TCRdb holds only the in-frame ones, with some missing. Of more than 50,000 clones listed, just over 90% were seen once; the top ten hold 18%. The clonotype comes from an adult with an advanced solid tumor such as melanoma, head and neck, liver or kidney cancer. The chain joins TRBV5-6 to TRBJ1-1; no clear D gene. Here the sequenced sample was CD4+ or CD8+ T cells sorted from blood, taken in a trial of the OX40 agonist ivuxolimab. The CDR3 nucleotides are TGTGCCAGCAGCGCGGGGAACACTGAAGCTTTCTTT. Its translation: CASSAGNTEAFF.